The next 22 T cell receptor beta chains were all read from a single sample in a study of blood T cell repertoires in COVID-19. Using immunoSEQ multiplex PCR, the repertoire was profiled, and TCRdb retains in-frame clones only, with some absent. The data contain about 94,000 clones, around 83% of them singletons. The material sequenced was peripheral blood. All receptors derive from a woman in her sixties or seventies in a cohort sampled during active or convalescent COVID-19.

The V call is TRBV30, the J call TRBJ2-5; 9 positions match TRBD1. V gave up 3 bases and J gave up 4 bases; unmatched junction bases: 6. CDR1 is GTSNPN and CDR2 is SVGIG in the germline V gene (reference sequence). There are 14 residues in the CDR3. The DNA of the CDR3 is TGTGCCTGGAGGGGATCGACAGGGGGAGAGACCCAGTACTTC. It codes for CAWRGSTGGETQYF.

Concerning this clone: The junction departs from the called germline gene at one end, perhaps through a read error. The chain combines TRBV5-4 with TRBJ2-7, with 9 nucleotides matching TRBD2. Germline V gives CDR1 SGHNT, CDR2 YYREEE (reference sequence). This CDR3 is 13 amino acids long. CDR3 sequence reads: CASSLGTSAPPHF. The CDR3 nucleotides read TGTGCCAGCAGCTTGGGGACTAGCGCTCCTCCGCACTTC.

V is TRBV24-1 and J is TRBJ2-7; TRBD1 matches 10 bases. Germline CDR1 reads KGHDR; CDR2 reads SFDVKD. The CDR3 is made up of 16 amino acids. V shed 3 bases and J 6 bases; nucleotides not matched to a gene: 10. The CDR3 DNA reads TGTGCCACCAGTGATACCGCAGGGACAGGGGTATTCGAGCAGTACTTC. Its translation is CATSDTAGTGVFEQYF.

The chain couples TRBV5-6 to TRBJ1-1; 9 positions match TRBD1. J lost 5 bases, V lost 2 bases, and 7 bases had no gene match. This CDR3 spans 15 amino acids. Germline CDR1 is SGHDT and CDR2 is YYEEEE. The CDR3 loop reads CASSFFRQGGTEAFF. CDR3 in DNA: TGTGCCAGCAGCTTTTTCCGACAGGGGGGAACTGAAGCTTTCTTT.

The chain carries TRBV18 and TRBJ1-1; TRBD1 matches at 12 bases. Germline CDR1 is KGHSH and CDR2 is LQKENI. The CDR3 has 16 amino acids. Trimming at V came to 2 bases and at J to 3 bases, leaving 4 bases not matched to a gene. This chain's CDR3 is CASSPGTGGRYTEAFF. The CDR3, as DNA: TGTGCCAGCTCACCAGGGACAGGGGGCCGGTACACTGAAGCTTTCTTT.

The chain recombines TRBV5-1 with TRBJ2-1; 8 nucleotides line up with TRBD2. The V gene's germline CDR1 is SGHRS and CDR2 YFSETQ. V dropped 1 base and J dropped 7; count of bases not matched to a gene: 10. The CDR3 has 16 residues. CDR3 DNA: TGCGCCAGCAGCTTGTCTCAGCGGGGGACGGGGAATGAGCAGTTCTTC. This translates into CASSLSQRGTGNEQFF.

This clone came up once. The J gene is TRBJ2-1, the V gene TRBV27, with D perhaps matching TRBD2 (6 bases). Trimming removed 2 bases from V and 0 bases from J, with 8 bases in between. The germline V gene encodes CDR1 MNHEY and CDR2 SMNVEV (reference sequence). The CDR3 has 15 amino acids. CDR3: CASSLGAGSYNEQFF. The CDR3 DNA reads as TGTGCCAGCAGTTTAGGAGCGGGCTCCTACAATGAGCAGTTCTTC.

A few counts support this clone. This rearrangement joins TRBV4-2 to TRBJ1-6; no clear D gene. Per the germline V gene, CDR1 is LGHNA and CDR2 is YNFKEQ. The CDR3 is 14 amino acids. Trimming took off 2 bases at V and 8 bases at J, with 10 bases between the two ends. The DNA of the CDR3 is TGTGCCAGCAGCCAAAGCTTCGCTGATTCACCCCTCCACTTT. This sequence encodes CASSQSFADSPLHF.

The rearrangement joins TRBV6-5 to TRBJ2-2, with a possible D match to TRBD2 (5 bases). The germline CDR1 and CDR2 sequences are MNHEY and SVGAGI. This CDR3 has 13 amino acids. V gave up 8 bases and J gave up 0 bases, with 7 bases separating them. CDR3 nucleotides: TGTGCCAGCGGGGAGCCGAACACCGGGGAGCTGTTTTTT. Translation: CASGEPNTGELFF.

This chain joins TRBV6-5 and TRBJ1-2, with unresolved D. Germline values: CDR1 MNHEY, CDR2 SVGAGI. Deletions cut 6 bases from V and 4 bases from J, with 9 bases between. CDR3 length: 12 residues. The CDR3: CASRVTVYGYTF. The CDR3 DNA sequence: TGTGCCAGCAGGGTCACAGTCTATGGCTACACCTTC.

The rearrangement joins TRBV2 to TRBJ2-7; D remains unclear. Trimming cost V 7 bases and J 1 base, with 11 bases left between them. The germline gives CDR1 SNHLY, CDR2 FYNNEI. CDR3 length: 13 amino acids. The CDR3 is CASNPSVSYEQYF. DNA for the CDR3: TGTGCCAGCAATCCTTCAGTTTCCTACGAGCAGTACTTC.

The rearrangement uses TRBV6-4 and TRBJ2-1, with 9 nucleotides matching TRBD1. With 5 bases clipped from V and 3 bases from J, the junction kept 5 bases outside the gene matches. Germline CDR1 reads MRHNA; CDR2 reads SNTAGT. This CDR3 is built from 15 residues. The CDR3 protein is CASSLGQGGYNEQFF. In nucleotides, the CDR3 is TGTGCCAGCAGTCTGGGACAGGGAGGCTACAATGAGCAGTTCTTC.

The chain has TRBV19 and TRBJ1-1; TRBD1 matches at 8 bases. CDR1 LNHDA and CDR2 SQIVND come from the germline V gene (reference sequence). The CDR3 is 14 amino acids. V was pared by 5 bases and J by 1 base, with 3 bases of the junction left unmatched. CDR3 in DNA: TGTGCCAGTAGTTCAGGGGGCGCGAACACTGAAGCTTTCTTT. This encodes CASSSGGANTEAFF.

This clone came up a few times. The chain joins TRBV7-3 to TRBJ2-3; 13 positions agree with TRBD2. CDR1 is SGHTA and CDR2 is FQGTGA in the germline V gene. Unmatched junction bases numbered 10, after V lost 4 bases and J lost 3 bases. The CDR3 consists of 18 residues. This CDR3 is CASSSMGGLAGSTDTQYF. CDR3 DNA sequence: TGTGCCAGCAGCTCAATGGGGGGACTAGCGGGGAGTACAGATACGCAGTATTTT.

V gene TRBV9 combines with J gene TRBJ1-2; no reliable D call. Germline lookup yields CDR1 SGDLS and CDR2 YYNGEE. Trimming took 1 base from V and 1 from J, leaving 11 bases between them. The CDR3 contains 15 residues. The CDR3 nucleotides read TGTGCCAGCAGCGTAAGCGTAGGCCATAACTATGGCTACACCTTC. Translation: CASSVSVGHNYGYTF.

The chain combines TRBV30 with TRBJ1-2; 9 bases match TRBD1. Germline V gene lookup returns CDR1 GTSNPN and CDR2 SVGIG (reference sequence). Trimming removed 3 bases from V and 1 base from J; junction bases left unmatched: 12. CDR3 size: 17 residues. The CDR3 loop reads CAWSPRQGGAFNYGYTF. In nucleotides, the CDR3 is TGTGCCTGGAGCCCAAGACAGGGGGGAGCCTTTAACTATGGCTACACCTTC.

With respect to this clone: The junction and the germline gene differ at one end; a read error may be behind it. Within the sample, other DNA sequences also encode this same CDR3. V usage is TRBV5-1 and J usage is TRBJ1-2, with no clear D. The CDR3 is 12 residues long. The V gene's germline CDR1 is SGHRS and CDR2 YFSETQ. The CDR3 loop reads CASSLTNYGYTF. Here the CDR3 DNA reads TGCGCCAGCAGCTTGACAAACTATGGCTACACTTTC.

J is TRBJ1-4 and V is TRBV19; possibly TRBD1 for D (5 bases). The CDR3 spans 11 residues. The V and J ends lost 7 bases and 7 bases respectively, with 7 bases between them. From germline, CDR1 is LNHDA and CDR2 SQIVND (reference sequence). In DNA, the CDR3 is TGTGCCAGTAAGGGGTTTGAAAAACTGTTTTTT. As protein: CASKGFEKLFF.

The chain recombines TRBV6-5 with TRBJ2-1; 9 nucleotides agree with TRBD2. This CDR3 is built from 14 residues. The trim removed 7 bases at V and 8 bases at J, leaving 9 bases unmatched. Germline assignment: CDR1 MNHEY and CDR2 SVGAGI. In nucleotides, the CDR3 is TGTGCCAGCACCCGACTAGCGGCGGGAGATGAGCAGTTCTTC. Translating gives CASTRLAAGDEQFF.

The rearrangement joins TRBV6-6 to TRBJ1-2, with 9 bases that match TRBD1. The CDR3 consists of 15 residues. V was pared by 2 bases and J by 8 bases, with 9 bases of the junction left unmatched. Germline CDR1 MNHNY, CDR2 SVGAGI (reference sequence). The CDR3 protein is CASSYQIGQGNGYTF. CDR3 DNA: TGTGCCAGCAGTTACCAAATAGGACAGGGGAACGGCTACACCTTC.

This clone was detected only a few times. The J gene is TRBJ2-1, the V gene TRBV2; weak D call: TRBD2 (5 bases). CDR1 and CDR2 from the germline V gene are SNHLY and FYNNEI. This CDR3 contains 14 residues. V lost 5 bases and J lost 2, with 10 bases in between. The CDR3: CASSRGYTYNEQFF. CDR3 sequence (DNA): TGTGCCAGCAGTCGCGGGTACACCTACAATGAGCAGTTCTTC.

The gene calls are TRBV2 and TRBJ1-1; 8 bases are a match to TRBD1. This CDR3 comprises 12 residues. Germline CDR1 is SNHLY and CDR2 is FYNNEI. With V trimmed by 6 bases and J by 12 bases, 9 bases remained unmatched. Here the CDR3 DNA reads TGTGCCAGCAGCGGGGACAGGCCCGCTTCTTTCTTT. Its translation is CASSGDRPASFF.